The 12 T cell receptor beta chains reported below all come from one sample, sequenced in a study of shared T cell receptors in the human thymus. The table came from immunoSEQ multiplex PCR; TCRdb's copy has only in-frame clones and leaves some out. The data show 500,000 to 550,000 clones, roughly 74% seen once. These data were also filed under a second study, of human thymus T cells.

The sequencing input was thymocytes. These TCRs come from a boy younger than two with a congenital heart defect.

The count of this clone is one. The chain recombines TRBV13 with TRBJ1-3; D is uncertain. Germline values: CDR1 PRHDT, CDR2 FYEKMQ (reference sequence). V was trimmed by 6 bases and J by 5 bases, leaving 14 bases between them. This CDR3 region has 14 residues. As DNA, the CDR3 is TGTGCCAGCAGGAGGGCGGAAGGTAGAAACACCATATATTTT. It is translated as CASRRAEGRNTIYF.

This sequence joins TRBV19 and TRBJ1-5; TRBD1 matches 12 bases. V shed 1 base and J 2 bases; nucleotides not matched to a gene: 12. The germline V gene encodes CDR1 LNHDA and CDR2 SQIVND (reference sequence). There are 20 residues in the CDR3. The CDR3 DNA is TGTGCCAGTAGTATAGTTGGGACAGGGGGCTTACCATTGCGCAATCAGCCCCAGCATTTT. Encoded protein: CASSIVGTGGLPLRNQPQHF.

The chain links TRBV25-1 to TRBJ1-3, with a tentative D call TRBD1 (5 bases). The V and J ends lost 9 bases and 3 bases respectively, with 12 bases between them. Germline V CDR1 and CDR2: MGHDK, SYGVNS. CDR3 length: 13 amino acids. CDR3 nucleotide sequence: TGTGCCAGTAGGGGCGCCGGTGGAAACACCATATATTTT. Protein: CASRGAGGNTIYF.

The chain carries TRBV30 and TRBJ1-2; 7 bases are shared with TRBD1. The CDR3 loop spans 14 amino acids. Trimming at V came to 0 bases and at J to 6 bases, leaving 7 bases not matched to a gene. Germline-derived CDR1 and CDR2 are GTSNPN and SVGIG (reference sequence). As DNA, the CDR3 is TGTGCCTGGAGTGTAACGTTACAGGGGAATGGCTACACCTTC. Protein sequence: CAWSVTLQGNGYTF.

The V gene is TRBV28, the J gene TRBJ2-6; 8 bases are a match to TRBD2. V was clipped by 6 bases and J by 2 bases; unmatched bases: 6. Germline V gene sequence: CDR1 MDHEN, CDR2 SYDVKM. This CDR3 is 16 amino acids long. The CDR3 DNA reads as TGTGCCAGCAGGGACGTCGGGGGGGCTGGGGCCAACGTCCTGACTTTC. Translated, it gives CASRDVGGAGANVLTF.

The J gene is TRBJ1-3, the V gene TRBV5-1; 10 positions match TRBD1. CDR1 and CDR2 from the germline V gene are SGHRS and YFSETQ. The V segment lost 3 bases and the J segment 4 bases; nucleotides outside the gene matches: 10. The CDR3 sequence is 17 residues long. The CDR3 is CASSSDRQGAPGNTIYF. The CDR3 DNA is TGCGCCAGCAGCTCGGACCGACAGGGGGCGCCCGGAAACACCATATATTTT.

CDR3 amino acids: CASSLRTSGNTQYF. The CDR3 region has the DNA TGTGCCAGCAGCCTCCGGACTAGCGGAAATACGCAGTATTTT. This chain connects TRBV14 to TRBJ2-3; TRBD2 matches 10 bases. The ends lost 4 bases at V and 7 bases at J; junction bases unmatched: 5. CDR1 SGHDN and CDR2 FVKESK come from the germline V gene. The CDR3 extends over 14 amino acids.

V and J are TRBV4-1 and TRBJ2-1, with TRBD2 matching 10 bases. Germline CDR1 reads MGHRA; CDR2 reads YSYEKL. V lost 1 base, J lost 0 bases, and 3 bases stayed unmatched. The CDR3 has 17 residues. CDR3 protein: CASSQGTSGDSYNEQFF. The CDR3 nucleotides read TGCGCCAGCAGCCAAGGGACTAGCGGAGACTCCTACAATGAGCAGTTCTTC.

V usage is TRBV19 and J usage is TRBJ2-7; the match to TRBD1 covers 11 bases. The trim removed 4 bases at V and 4 bases at J, leaving 6 bases unmatched. This CDR3 spans 15 amino acids. Germline V gene lookup returns CDR1 LNHDA and CDR2 SQIVND (reference sequence). The CDR3 loop is CASSTDRGLGYEQYF. The CDR3 DNA follows: TGTGCCAGTAGTACGGACAGGGGGCTAGGATACGAGCAGTACTTC.

J is TRBJ2-3 and V is TRBV6-4, with TRBD2 matching over 9 bases. Germline lookup yields CDR1 MRHNA and CDR2 SNTAGT. The CDR3 sequence is 17 residues long. The trim removed 9 bases at V and 2 bases at J, leaving 15 bases unmatched. The CDR3 DNA reads TGTGCCAGGGGTTTTCCGGGACTAGCCTACTCCACAGATACGCAGTATTTT. It is translated as CARGFPGLAYSTDTQYF.

This clone has just a few counts. This chain connects TRBV29-1 to TRBJ2-3; TRBD2 matches at 9 bases. Germline assignment: CDR1 SQVTM and CDR2 ANQGSEA. J was trimmed by 4 bases and V by 7 bases; bases with no gene match: 12. CDR3 length equals 15 residues. CDR3 amino acids: CSDPLTSGCSDTQYF. The CDR3 DNA is TGCAGCGACCCGCTTACTAGCGGGTGTTCAGATACGCAGTATTTT.

This sequence joins TRBV7-9 and TRBJ1-5, with D tentatively TRBD1 (5 bases). Germline V gene sequence: CDR1 SEHNR, CDR2 FQNEAQ (reference sequence). The CDR3 is 14 amino acids. V dropped 5 bases and J dropped 3 bases, with 11 bases sitting between them. The CDR3 coding sequence is TGTGCCAGCAGCCCCCCAGGGAACAATCAGCCCCAGCATTTT. As protein: CASSPPGNNQPQHF.